Following are 24 T cell receptor beta chains from one sample sequenced in a study of T-cell memory formation after mild COVID-19. Each CDR3 protein gets one entry after TCRdb re-called the 5' RACE reads with MiXCR. The sample includes about 560,000 distinct CDR3 sequences, roughly a fifth of them seen just once. The sequencing sample was made of PBMCs or a T cell subset sorted from them (not recorded which). The source of these receptors is an adult woman who had mild COVID-19 (a few samples of this study predate the infection). Cell type and time point are not known.

This chain uses TRBV2 with TRBJ2-1; D gene unclear. V dropped 1 base and J dropped 0 bases, with 10 bases sitting between them. The CDR3 is 16 residues long. Germline CDR1 SNHLY, CDR2 FYNNEI. The chain's CDR3 is CASSEDAAGSYNEQFF. The CDR3 DNA is TGTGCCAGCAGTGAAGATGCAGCAGGCTCCTACAATGAGCAGTTCTTC.

The V call is TRBV6-2 or TRBV6-3, the J call TRBJ2-5; either TRBD1 or TRBD2 may fit D (5 bases each). V was cut by 4 bases and J by 3 bases, with 15 bases left in between. CDR1 is MNHEY, CDR2 SVGEGT, per germline. The CDR3 covers 15 residues. In DNA form, the CDR3 reads TGTGCCAGCAGTTTCCAGAGGGGTTTAGAAGAGACCCAGTACTTC. It yields the protein CASSFQRGLEETQYF.

The chain uses TRBV6-2 or TRBV6-3 and TRBJ2-7; 13 nucleotides align to TRBD2. V was clipped by 6 bases and J by 2 bases; unmatched bases: 7. The germline CDR1 and CDR2 sequences are MNHEY and SVGEGT. This CDR3 comprises 16 residues. The DNA for the CDR3 is TGTGCCAGCAGCCTCTACACTAGCGGGAGGGCCTACGAGCAGTACTTC. Protein sequence: CASSLYTSGRAYEQYF.

This chain uses TRBV6-1 with TRBJ2-4; possible D gene TRBD1, 5 bases. V shed 1 base and J shed 9 bases, with 16 bases lying between them. Looked up from germline, CDR1 is MNHNS and CDR2 is SASEGT. CDR3 size: 15 residues. As DNA, the CDR3 is TGTGCCAGCAGTGAAGTCGGACAAGGGTGGGGCATTCAGTACTTC. Its protein is CASSEVGQGWGIQYF.

The rearrangement links TRBV4-1 to TRBJ2-1, with D perhaps matching TRBD1 or TRBD2 (5 bases each). Germline V gives CDR1 MGHRA, CDR2 YSYEKL. The CDR3 loop spans 15 amino acids. The germline V and J ends were trimmed by 4 bases and 8 bases, with 18 bases remaining between them. CDR3 amino acids: CASSPTPGTGDEQFF. In nucleotides, the CDR3 is TGCGCCAGCAGCCCAACACCCGGGACCGGCGATGAGCAGTTCTTC.

The V call is TRBV10-3, the J call TRBJ1-5; TRBD1 matches 8 bases. Germline V CDR1 and CDR2: ENHRY, SYGVKD. V lost 7 bases and J lost 4; bases outside the gene matches: 3. The CDR3 extends over 13 amino acids. The CDR3 is CAINGQGNQPQHF. CDR3 bases: TGTGCCATCAACGGACAGGGTAATCAGCCCCAGCATTTT.

The V gene is TRBV29-1, the J gene TRBJ2-7; D unclear. This CDR3 region has 12 residues. Between the trimmed V and J ends, which lost 4 bases and 0 bases, there was a span of 7 bases. The germline CDR1 and CDR2 sequences are SQVTM and ANQGSEA. Here the CDR3 reads CSVVGYSYEQYF. The CDR3 bases are TGCAGCGTTGTCGGGTACTCCTACGAGCAGTACTTC.

This clonotype was observed a handful of times. The V and J genes are TRBV12-3 or TRBV12-4 and TRBJ1-2; D gene uncertain. The CDR3 sequence is 16 residues long. Trimming left V 5 bases short and J 4 bases short, with 20 bases between. Written as DNA, the CDR3 is TGTGCCAGCAGTCTCCGGCCCACGGACCTTGGCTATGGCTACACCTTC. Its protein product is CASSLRPTDLGYGYTF.

The chain employs TRBV6-5 and TRBJ1-2, with D unresolved. Trimming cost V 0 bases and J 2 bases, with 10 bases left between them. The CDR3 loop spans 15 amino acids. Germline V gene data show CDR1 as MNHEY and CDR2 as SVGAGI. The CDR3 sequence is CASSYSRSGNYGYTF. In nucleotides, the CDR3 is TGTGCCAGCAGTTACTCTAGATCGGGAAACTATGGCTACACCTTC.

This clonotype showed up just a few times. V and J are TRBV29-1 and TRBJ2-5, with unresolved D. The CDR3 extends over 14 amino acids. The V end was cut by 0 bases, the J end by 1 base, with 9 bases between. Germline V gene sequence: CDR1 SQVTM, CDR2 ANQGSEA. The CDR3 loop reads CSVEDLGLQETQYF. DNA for the CDR3: TGCAGCGTTGAAGATTTAGGCCTCCAAGAGACCCAGTACTTC. The variable domain in full, with the rest retrieved from reference TRBV29-1 and TRBJ2-5, is SAVISQKPSRDICQRGTSLTIQCQVDSQVTMMFWYRQQPGQSLTLIATANQGSEATYESGFVIDKFPISRPNLTFSTLTVSNMSPEDSSIYLCSVEDLGLQETQYFGPGTRLLVL.

CDR3 loop: CASSFTQVSGAQYF. The CDR3 DNA reads TGTGCCAGCAGCTTCACACAGGTGTCAGGGGCCCAGTACTTC. The chain couples TRBV7-2 to TRBJ2-5, with D maybe TRBD1 (6 bases). This CDR3 is built from 14 residues. Deletions cut 3 bases from V and 9 bases from J, with 17 bases between. Germline lookup yields CDR1 SGHTA and CDR2 FQGNSA.

The sample holds a few counts of this clonotype. The chain links TRBV5-5 to TRBJ2-7; D might be TRBD1 (6 bases). Germline values: CDR1 SGHKS, CDR2 YYEKEE (reference sequence). Deletions cut 5 bases from V and 0 bases from J, with 15 bases between. The CDR3 loop spans 15 amino acids. The CDR3, as DNA: TGTGCCAGCAGGGTGACACAGGGAAGCTCCTACGAGCAGTACTTC. Its protein is CASRVTQGSSYEQYF. The full variable domain, completed using reference TRBV5-5 and TRBJ2-7, is DAGVTQSPTHLIKTRGQQVTLRCSPISGHKSVSWYQQVLGQGPQFIFQYYEKEERGRGNFPDRFSARQFPNYSSELNVNALLLGDSALYLCASRVTQGSSYEQYFGPGTRLTVT.

This clonotype was counted a few times. The chain combines TRBV6-5 with TRBJ2-2; D gene unclear. Looked up from germline, CDR1 is MNHEY and CDR2 is SVGAGI. Trimming stripped 8 bases from V and 2 bases from J, with 15 bases between. The CDR3 has 15 amino acids. The CDR3: CASGDTQLNTGELFF. CDR3 in DNA: TGTGCCAGCGGAGACACCCAACTTAACACCGGGGAGCTGTTTTTT.

A few counts support this clonotype. This rearrangement joins TRBV4-3 to TRBJ2-1, with D uncertain. V was shortened by 0 bases and J by 10 bases, with 13 bases between the two germline ends. From germline, CDR1 is LGHNA and CDR2 YSLEER. This CDR3 is 14 amino acids long. In DNA, the CDR3 is TGCGCCAGCAGCCAAGAAGGAACGTTCTCCGAGCAGTTCTTC. Protein product: CASSQEGTFSEQFF.

The chain employs TRBV7-2 and TRBJ2-2; no clear D gene. Trimming stripped 1 base from V and 4 bases from J, with 10 bases between. The CDR3 is 15 residues long. Per germline, CDR1 SGHTA and CDR2 FQGNSA. Here the CDR3 DNA reads TGTGCCAGCAGCTTAGAGGTGTCTGGCACCGGGGAGCTGTTTTTT. Translated: CASSLEVSGTGELFF.

This clonotype was counted between two and nine times. The chain combines TRBV2 with TRBJ1-5; D unresolved. This CDR3 has 14 amino acids. Germline assignment: CDR1 SNHLY and CDR2 FYNNEI. Trimming left V 5 bases short and J 1 base short, with 9 bases between. Here the CDR3 DNA reads TGTGCCAGCAGTTGGGGTAGGAGCAATCAGCCCCAGCATTTT. Amino acids: CASSWGRSNQPQHF.

This clonotype was observed a handful of times. The chain couples TRBV27 to TRBJ2-3; TRBD2 aligns across 10 bases. The CDR3 loop spans 15 amino acids. Germline CDR1 reads MNHEY; CDR2 reads SMNVEV (reference sequence). The CDR3 nucleotides read TGTGTCTCGAGCCAGCGGGAGGGCCCCGCAGATACGCAGTATTTT. Its protein is CVSSQREGPADTQYF.

The CDR3 here is CASSTSGTGGDTGELFF. The CDR3 bases are TGCGCCAGCAGCACGTCCGGGACAGGGGGCGACACCGGGGAGCTGTTTTTT. V usage is TRBV5-1 and J usage is TRBJ2-2; 12 positions match TRBD1. This CDR3 comprises 17 residues. CDR1 and CDR2 (germline): SGHRS, YFSETQ. Trimming removed 4 bases from V and 3 bases from J; junction bases left unmatched: 7.

The CDR3 sequence: CASSLYGTGELFF. The CDR3 DNA reads TGTGCCAGCAGCCTATACGGGACCGGGGAGCTGTTTTTT. The V gene is TRBV9, the J gene TRBJ2-2, with D unclear. V was trimmed by 4 bases and J by 5 bases, leaving 9 bases between them. The CDR3 extends over 13 amino acids. From germline, CDR1 is SGDLS and CDR2 YYNGEE.

This clonotype was seen only once. This chain uses TRBV7-2 with TRBJ2-2, with 9 bases aligning to TRBD1. Germline CDR1 is SGHTA and CDR2 is FQGNSA. V gave up 5 bases and J gave up 4 bases; unmatched junction bases: 11. This CDR3 region has 17 residues. CDR3 sequence (DNA): TGTGCCAGCAGCCAGTATACAGGGGGCTCGGCCACCGGGGAGCTGTTTTTT. Amino acid sequence: CASSQYTGGSATGELFF.

Only a few counts were recorded for this clonotype. The chain links TRBV24-1 to TRBJ2-2, with 10 bases lining up with TRBD1. Unmatched junction bases numbered 9, after V lost 4 bases and J lost 5 bases. The V gene's germline CDR1 is KGHDR and CDR2 SFDVKD. The length of the CDR3 is 17 residues. CDR3 nucleotide sequence: TGTGCCACCAGTGACGCCGGACAGGGGGTATGGACCGGGGAGCTGTTTTTT. It yields the protein CATSDAGQGVWTGELFF.

The chain recombines TRBV15 with TRBJ2-2, with D perhaps assigned TRBD1 or TRBD2 (6 bases each). Germline V lookup: CDR1 LNHNV, CDR2 YYDKDF (reference sequence). The CDR3 spans 16 residues. Trimming cost V 5 bases and J 5 bases, with 18 bases left between them. In nucleotides, the CDR3 is TGTGCCACCAGCCCGCCCCGGGGGCGAGAGACCGGGGAGCTGTTTTTT. The encoded protein is CATSPPRGRETGELFF.

This clonotype was found a few times. This rearrangement joins TRBV6-5 to TRBJ2-7; TRBD1 matches at 7 bases. With V trimmed by 6 bases and J by 3 bases, 5 bases remained unmatched. Per the germline V gene, CDR1 is MNHEY and CDR2 is SVGAGI. The CDR3 covers 13 residues. The CDR3 protein is CASRPPGGYEQYF. CDR3 DNA: TGTGCCAGCAGACCCCCAGGGGGCTACGAGCAGTACTTC.

The chain recombines TRBV3-1 with TRBJ1-1; D possibly corresponds to TRBD1 (5 bases). Germline V gene data show CDR1 as LGHDT and CDR2 as YNNKEL (reference sequence). CDR3 size: 16 residues. Trimming left V 1 base short and J 3 bases short, with 15 bases between. CDR3 sequence reads: CASSQGGAIIDTEAFF. The CDR3 DNA sequence: TGTGCCAGCAGCCAAGGGGGCGCGATTATTGACACTGAAGCTTTCTTT.